This entry lists 29 T cell receptor beta chains sequenced from one sample in a study of long-term antiretroviral therapy in people with HIV. With survey level as its setting, the immunoSEQ assay was v3.0. Measured with immunoSEQ multiplex PCR; TCRdb has only the in-frame clones, and not every one. Here the sample spans about 16,000 clones, 80% to 90% being singletons. The input for sequencing was unsorted PBMCs, taken 2.2 to 2.4 years before starting antiretroviral therapy. These receptor sequences come from a woman aged 25 to 39 with HIV.

The rearrangement links TRBV5-8 to TRBJ2-3, with D perhaps TRBD2 (6 bases). This CDR3 spans 17 amino acids. Germline V lookup: CDR1 SGHTS, CDR2 YDEGEE. V was cut by 0 bases and J by 0 bases, with 14 bases left in between. The CDR3 here is CASSLVKLAPSTDTQYF. The CDR3 DNA reads TGTGCCAGCAGCTTGGTTAAACTAGCTCCAAGCACAGATACGCAGTATTTT.

V is TRBV6-5 and J is TRBJ2-3; D possibly corresponds to TRBD1 (6 bases). The CDR3 sequence is 15 residues long. The germline CDR1 and CDR2 sequences are MNHEY and SVGAGI. Trimming removed 1 base at V and 3 bases at J, with 11 bases between. CDR3 in DNA: TGTGCCAGCAGTTACTTGAGAGGGGGAACAGATACGCAGTATTTT. Translation gives CASSYLRGGTDTQYF.

In nucleotides, the CDR3 is TGTGCCAGTGGCGTGGTGAACAGGGGATATAGCAATCAGCCCCAGCATTTT. This encodes CASGVVNRGYSNQPQHF. This chain joins TRBV19 and TRBJ1-5; 7 bases align to TRBD1. The CDR3 loop spans 17 amino acids. The V gene end was trimmed by 8 bases and the J gene end by 0 bases; junction bases not matched to a gene: 13. From germline, CDR1 is LNHDA and CDR2 SQIVND (reference sequence).

The chain couples TRBV6-5 to TRBJ1-2, with unresolved D. The CDR3 extends over 14 amino acids. Germline lookup yields CDR1 MNHEY and CDR2 SVGAGI. Deletions cut 2 bases from V and 4 bases from J, with 11 bases between. This chain's CDR3 is CASSYGPRAYGYTF. CDR3 in DNA: TGTGCCAGCAGTTACGGCCCACGGGCCTATGGCTACACCTTC.

The chain uses TRBV5-3 and TRBJ1-3, with no clear D. TRBV5-3 is labeled an ORF, and its function is uncertain. V lost 5 bases, J lost 0 bases, and 12 bases lay in between. This CDR3 spans 15 amino acids. The CDR3 region is CARRIGGDSGNTIYF. CDR3 bases: TGTGCCAGAAGGATAGGAGGAGACTCTGGAAACACCATATATTTT.

This chain links TRBV13 with TRBJ2-7; 16 nucleotides line up with TRBD2. The CDR3 is made up of 17 amino acids. With 5 bases clipped from V and 7 bases from J, the junction kept 11 bases outside the gene matches. The germline V gene encodes CDR1 PRHDT and CDR2 FYEKMQ (reference sequence). Written as DNA, the CDR3 is TGTGCCAGCAGCGCCCGCGGGACTAGCGGGGGGGCGGAAGAGCAGTACTTC. This translates into CASSARGTSGGAEEQYF.

The chain combines TRBV5-1 with TRBJ2-1, with 8 bases matching TRBD1. Germline assignment: CDR1 SGHRS and CDR2 YFSETQ. The CDR3 totals 15 residues. Losses at the gene ends were 0 bases for V and 2 bases for J; bases not matched to a gene: 1. CDR3 bases: TGCGCCAGCAGCTTGGGGACAGGGCCCTACAATGAGCAGTTCTTC. Amino acids: CASSLGTGPYNEQFF.

The chain combines TRBV6-5 with TRBJ2-7; TRBD1 agrees at 12 bases. Per the germline V gene, CDR1 is MNHEY and CDR2 is SVGAGI. V lost 4 bases and J lost 3; bases outside the gene matches: 4. The CDR3 runs 15 residues. The CDR3 region has the DNA TGTGCCAGCAGTTCCCGGGACAGGGGGCGCTACGAGCAGTACTTC. It is translated as CASSSRDRGRYEQYF.

This chain links TRBV27 with TRBJ1-2, with D possibly matching TRBD1 (5 bases). Germline V gene data show CDR1 as MNHEY and CDR2 as SMNVEV (reference sequence). The length of the CDR3 is 14 residues. Deletions cut 7 bases from V and 4 bases from J, with 16 bases between. DNA of the CDR3: TGTGCCAGCACCCCCGGCGGACAAGCCTATGGCTACACCTTC. This codes for CASTPGGQAYGYTF.

The chain recombines TRBV29-1 with TRBJ1-1, with a tentative D call TRBD1 (6 bases). Looked up from germline, CDR1 is SQVTM and CDR2 is ANQGSEA. The CDR3 is 12 residues long. Written as DNA, the CDR3 is TGCCAGGGGACCGGAATGAACACTGAAGCTTTCTTT. The encoded protein is CQGTGMNTEAFF.

The chain recombines TRBV4-1 with TRBJ1-1; D is ambiguous. The CDR3 spans 12 residues. The V end was cut by 0 bases, the J end by 8 bases, with 7 bases between. Germline CDR1 MGHRA, CDR2 YSYEKL. The CDR3 sequence: CASSQEIGEAFF. Written as DNA, the CDR3 is TGCGCCAGCAGCCAAGAAATCGGGGAAGCTTTCTTT.

V usage is TRBV30 and J usage is TRBJ2-7; 8 nucleotides match TRBD1. Per germline, CDR1 GTSNPN and CDR2 SVGIG (reference sequence). Trimming cost V 2 bases and J 6 bases; bases outside gene matches: 15. This CDR3 comprises 16 residues. The CDR3 DNA follows: TGTGCCTGGAGTCCTGGGCAGGGGGCGTTTCTCGGCGAGCAGTACTTC. Translating gives CAWSPGQGAFLGEQYF.

This chain links TRBV27 with TRBJ2-1; 9 bases fit TRBD2. The V gene's germline CDR1 is MNHEY and CDR2 SMNVEV (reference sequence). This CDR3 is built from 14 residues. Trimming took 3 bases from V and 4 from J; bases not matched to a gene: 1. DNA of the CDR3: TGTGCCAGCAGTTTGCGGGGGGGGTACAATGAGCAGTTCTTC. Translated: CASSLRGGYNEQFF.

The chain carries TRBV4-1 and TRBJ1-2; D may be TRBD1 (6 bases). This CDR3 contains 14 residues. V was clipped by 1 base and J by 4 bases, with 10 bases between them. Germline values: CDR1 MGHRA, CDR2 YSYEKL. For the CDR3, the DNA is TGCGCCAGCAGCCAAGCTAGGGGGGGCTATGGCTACACCTTC. Translating it yields CASSQARGGYGYTF.

The gene calls are TRBV7-9 and TRBJ2-2; possibly TRBD1 for D (6 bases). The CDR3 has 16 amino acids. Germline assignment: CDR1 SEHNR and CDR2 FQNEAQ (reference sequence). V lost 2 bases and J 6 bases, leaving 16 bases between the germline ends. The CDR3 DNA reads as TGTGCCAGCAGCTTATCTCAGGGGAAGTACCCCGGGGAGCTGTTTTTT. This translates into CASSLSQGKYPGELFF.

In nucleotides, the CDR3 is TGTGCCAGCAGTTCTAGCGGGAGCTCCTACGAGCAGTACTTC. Amino acid sequence: CASSSSGSSYEQYF. V is TRBV6-5 and J is TRBJ2-7, with 10 bases lining up with TRBD2. The germline CDR1 and CDR2 sequences are MNHEY and SVGAGI. The V segment lost 4 bases and the J segment 0 bases; nucleotides outside the gene matches: 0. The CDR3 length is 14 residues.

This rearrangement joins TRBV5-1 to TRBJ1-1; D uncertain. The CDR3 has 13 residues. Germline V lookup: CDR1 SGHRS, CDR2 YFSETQ. Trimming took 4 bases from V and 7 from J, leaving 14 bases between them. Here the CDR3 reads CASSPRTDREAFF. The CDR3 nucleotides read TGCGCCAGCAGCCCTAGAACGGACCGTGAAGCTTTCTTT.

The rearrangement uses TRBV6-1 and TRBJ1-1; D is perhaps TRBD1 (6 bases). With 6 bases removed from V and 0 bases from J, the gap between germline ends came to 11 bases. The CDR3 covers 14 residues. Germline CDR1 MNHNS, CDR2 SASEGT. This CDR3 reads CASRDYRVNTEAFF. The CDR3 DNA reads TGTGCCAGCAGGGATTACAGGGTGAACACTGAAGCTTTCTTT.

This sequence joins TRBV5-8 and TRBJ1-2; D may be TRBD1 (5 bases). Per germline, CDR1 SGHTS and CDR2 YDEGEE. This CDR3 spans 15 amino acids. V shed 4 bases and J shed 0 bases, with 13 bases lying between them. The CDR3 protein is CASSTQGAPNYGYTF. The CDR3 region has the DNA TGTGCCAGCAGCACCCAGGGTGCCCCTAACTATGGCTACACCTTC.

The chain joins TRBV6-6 to TRBJ1-5, with D maybe TRBD1 (5 bases). CDR3 length: 16 amino acids. Germline V gives CDR1 MNHNY, CDR2 SVGAGI (reference sequence). The germline V and J ends were trimmed by 2 bases and 5 bases, with 16 bases remaining between them. CDR3 coding DNA: TGTGCCAGCAGTTACCCCCCGGGAGGGGCCGATCAGCCCCAGCATTTT. It is translated as CASSYPPGGADQPQHF.

The rearrangement links TRBV5-5 to TRBJ1-6; D gene unclear. The CDR3 loop spans 13 amino acids. Germline loops: CDR1 SGHKS, CDR2 YYEKEE (reference sequence). Trimming shortened V by 0 bases and J by 13 bases, and 11 bases separated the two germline ends. This chain's CDR3 is CASSLEDGLPLHF. The DNA for the CDR3 is TGTGCCAGCAGCTTGGAGGACGGCCTCCCCCTCCACTTT.

The chain carries TRBV7-2 and TRBJ1-5, with TRBD1 matching over 7 bases. The V gene end was trimmed by 1 base and the J gene end by 2 bases; junction bases not matched to a gene: 2. Germline CDR1 reads SGHTA; CDR2 reads FQGNSA. This CDR3 has 15 residues. CDR3: CASSLEGGGNQPQHF. The CDR3 DNA reads as TGTGCCAGCAGCTTAGAAGGGGGCGGCAATCAGCCCCAGCATTTT.

The CDR3 loop reads CASSLVGNKRVNSPLHF. CDR3 coding DNA: TGTGCCAGCAGCTTGGTGGGGAATAAGAGGGTTAATTCACCCCTCCACTTT. The chain couples TRBV5-6 to TRBJ1-6; no definite D call. This CDR3 spans 17 amino acids. Trimming left V 0 bases short and J 6 bases short, with 16 bases between. In germline, CDR1 is SGHDT, CDR2 YYEEEE.

V is TRBV20-1 and J is TRBJ1-1, with D tentatively TRBD1 (6 bases). V was clipped by 7 bases and J by 10 bases, with 16 bases between them. The length of the CDR3 is 11 residues. Per the germline V gene, CDR1 is DFQATT and CDR2 is SNEGSKA (reference sequence). The CDR3 protein is CSVSGLGAAFF. The CDR3, as DNA: TGCAGTGTATCGGGGCTGGGGGCAGCTTTCTTT.

This chain uses TRBV18 with TRBJ1-5, with 10 positions matching TRBD1. Germline CDR1 and CDR2: KGHSH and LQKENI. The CDR3 has 16 amino acids. Losses at the gene ends were 6 bases for V and 4 bases for J; bases not matched to a gene: 9. Here the CDR3 DNA reads TGTGCCAGCTCCTTAGATGGACAGGGGGGTAATCAGCCCCAGCATTTT. Residues: CASSLDGQGGNQPQHF.

The chain combines TRBV11-2 with TRBJ2-7; no clear D. V was pared by 0 bases and J by 9 bases, with 12 bases between. The CDR3 is made up of 13 amino acids. Germline V lookup: CDR1 SGHAT, CDR2 FQNNGV. CDR3 sequence reads: CASSLEAAARQYF. As DNA, the CDR3 is TGTGCCAGCAGCTTAGAGGCAGCCGCGAGGCAGTACTTC.

This clone is labeled large. The chain recombines TRBV10-3 with TRBJ1-2; TRBD1 agrees at 7 bases. Trimming removed 8 bases from V and 3 bases from J; junction bases left unmatched: 15. Germline CDR1 ENHRY, CDR2 SYGVKD. There are 16 residues in the CDR3. The chain's CDR3 is CAIPEREGTDDYGYTF. The DNA for the CDR3 is TGTGCCATCCCCGAACGGGAGGGGACAGACGACTATGGCTACACCTTC.

The rearrangement links TRBV7-2 to TRBJ1-1; 7 positions agree with TRBD1. Germline-derived CDR1 and CDR2 are SGHTA and FQGNSA. CDR3 length: 16 residues. V was clipped by 5 bases and J by 0 bases; unmatched bases: 9. The CDR3 DNA is TGTGCCAGCAGCCTCCGGACAGGCAACATGAACACTGAAGCTTTCTTT. Protein sequence: CASSLRTGNMNTEAFF.

CDR3: CASSPSSGAYTDTQYF. The CDR3, as DNA: TGCGCCAGCAGCCCTAGTAGCGGGGCTTACACAGATACGCAGTATTTT. This chain uses TRBV4-3 with TRBJ2-3; 8 positions match TRBD2. CDR1 and CDR2 (germline): LGHNA, YSLEER. Trimming cost V 4 bases and J 2 bases; bases outside gene matches: 8. The CDR3 covers 16 residues.